This T cell receptor beta chain derives from a study of T cell responses to AZD1222 COVID-19 vaccine. CDR3 length: 17 residues. The germline V gene has CDR1 SGHRS and CDR2 YFSETQ. J lost 0 bases, V lost 1 base, and 6 bases had no gene match. General study results and limits: Scientists sampled the repertoires only once the peak T cell response had passed. The CD4 TCRs associated with vaccination extended across spike and predominated at 160-218 and 743-854. Just a handful of AZD1222 recipients were seropositive at baseline. Clonal diversity was possibly underestimated, and the donors were mostly white British, with more females.

On this clone itself: Its antigen is currently unknown.

Only in-frame clones appear in the TCRdb table, and some are missing; sequencing was by immunoSEQ multiplex PCR. The table records over 95,000 clones, around 90% of them present only once. This material consisted of peripheral blood, taken on day 0 of AZD1222 vaccination. The receptor comes from an adult in good health. V and J are TRBV5-1 and TRBJ2-1; 8 bases agree with TRBD2. The CDR3 here is CASSLYERGPSYNEQFF. The CDR3 DNA reads as TGCGCCAGCAGCTTGTACGAGCGGGGGCCCTCCTACAATGAGCAGTTCTTC.